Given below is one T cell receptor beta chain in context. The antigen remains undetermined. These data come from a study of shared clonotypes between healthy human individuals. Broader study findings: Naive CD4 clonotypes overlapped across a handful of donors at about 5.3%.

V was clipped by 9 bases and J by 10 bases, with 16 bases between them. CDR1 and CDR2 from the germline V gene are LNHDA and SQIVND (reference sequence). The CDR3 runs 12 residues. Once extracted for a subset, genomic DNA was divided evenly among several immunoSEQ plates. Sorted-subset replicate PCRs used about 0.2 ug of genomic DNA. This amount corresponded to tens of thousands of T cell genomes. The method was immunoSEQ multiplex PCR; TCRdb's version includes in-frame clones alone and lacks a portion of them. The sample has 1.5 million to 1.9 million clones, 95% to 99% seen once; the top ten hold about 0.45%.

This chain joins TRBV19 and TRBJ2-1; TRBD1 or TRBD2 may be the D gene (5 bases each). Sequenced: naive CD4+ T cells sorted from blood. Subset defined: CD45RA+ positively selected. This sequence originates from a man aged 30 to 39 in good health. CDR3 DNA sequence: TGTGCCAGCGGGACGTCCTTTAAGGAGCAGTTCTTC. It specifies CASGTSFKEQFF.